A single sample gave rise to the 22 T cell receptor beta chains below, sequenced in a study of blood T cell repertoires in COVID-19. Assay: immunoSEQ multiplex PCR; the TCRdb copy retains only in-frame clones and omits some. The repertoire holds 190,000 or so clones, with about nine tenths as singletons. Material: peripheral blood. The receptors originated from a woman aged 65 to 85 with acute or convalescent COVID-19.

V gene TRBV9 combines with J gene TRBJ2-1, with a tentative D call TRBD1 (5 bases). CDR1 SGDLS and CDR2 YYNGEE come from the germline V gene. The CDR3 sequence is 18 residues long. Trimming took off 4 bases at V and 0 bases at J, with 20 bases between the two ends. Here the CDR3 DNA reads TGTGCCAGCAGCACCAGAGGTCAGGGTATCAGCTCCTACAATGAGCAGTTCTTC. As protein: CASSTRGQGISSYNEQFF.

CDR3 in DNA: TGCGCCAGCAATAACATCAGGGGGACAGATACGCAGTATTTT. Residues: CASNNIRGTDTQYF. The chain carries TRBV4-1 and TRBJ2-3; 7 nucleotides match TRBD1. CDR1 and CDR2 (germline): MGHRA, YSYEKL. Losses at the gene ends were 7 bases for V and 3 bases for J; bases not matched to a gene: 7. This CDR3 comprises 14 residues.

The CDR3 DNA is TGTGCCAGCAGCTTAGTGGACAGGGGCATGAATTCACCCCTCCACTTT. Translated, it gives CASSLVDRGMNSPLHF. This sequence joins TRBV7-6 and TRBJ1-6; 9 positions agree with TRBD1. Trimming at V came to 1 base and at J to 7 bases, leaving 5 bases not matched to a gene. The CDR3 loop spans 16 amino acids. The V gene's germline CDR1 is SGHVS and CDR2 FNYEAQ.

The rearrangement joins TRBV7-8 to TRBJ1-1; D remains ambiguous. This CDR3 comprises 11 residues. Germline V CDR1 and CDR2: SGHVS, FQNEAQ. Between the trimmed V and J ends, which lost 4 bases and 4 bases, there was a span of 4 bases. This chain's CDR3 is CASSSRTEAFF. The CDR3, as DNA: TGTGCCAGCAGCTCCCGCACTGAAGCTTTCTTT.

This chain uses TRBV28 with TRBJ1-5, with 8 nucleotides matching TRBD1. This CDR3 is built from 16 residues. Germline V gene data show CDR1 as MDHEN and CDR2 as SYDVKM. J gave up 6 bases and V 5 bases, and 12 bases lay outside the gene matches. The CDR3 is CASSPLGRGRFQPQHF. The DNA of the CDR3 is TGTGCCAGCAGTCCTTTGGGCAGGGGGCGTTTTCAGCCCCAGCATTTT.

The CDR3 spells CASSSGGVGNTIYF. In nucleotides, the CDR3 is TGTGCCAGCAGTTCAGGGGGCGTCGGAAACACCATATATTTT. This rearrangement joins TRBV28 to TRBJ1-3, with TRBD1 identical over 8 bases. Trimming at V came to 4 bases and at J to 4 bases, leaving 3 bases not matched to a gene. There are 14 residues in the CDR3. Germline V CDR1 and CDR2: MDHEN, SYDVKM.

The sample holds one count of this clone. The chain couples TRBV5-1 to TRBJ2-7; maybe TRBD1 (5 bases). The germline CDR1 and CDR2 sequences are SGHRS and YFSETQ. CDR3 length equals 13 residues. Trimming cost V 2 bases and J 5 bases, with 11 bases left between them. The CDR3 region has the DNA TGCGCCAGCAGCTTCCAGGGTACCAACGAGCAGTACTTC. This codes for CASSFQGTNEQYF.

This clone was seen once. The CDR3 here is CASSSNRVTEAFF. CDR3 bases: TGTGCCAGCAGTTCGAACAGGGTCACTGAAGCTTTCTTT. The V gene is TRBV12-3 or TRBV12-4, the J gene TRBJ1-1; perhaps TRBD1 as D (6 bases). Trimming took off 4 bases at V and 4 bases at J, with 10 bases between the two ends. This CDR3 region has 13 residues.

The CDR3 loop reads CASRSGTNTGELFF. Here the CDR3 DNA reads TGTGCCAGCAGGAGCGGGACCAACACCGGGGAGCTGTTTTTT. The V and J genes are TRBV9 and TRBJ2-2; 7 nucleotides agree with TRBD2. Germline V gene lookup returns CDR1 SGDLS and CDR2 YYNGEE. V shed 5 bases, J shed 2 bases, and the junction held 3 bases outside the gene matches. The CDR3 consists of 14 residues.

The chain employs TRBV4-2 and TRBJ1-1; D is perhaps TRBD1 (6 bases). Trimming removed 1 base at V and 0 bases at J, with 12 bases between. Looked up from germline, CDR1 is LGHNA and CDR2 is YNFKEQ. The CDR3 sequence is 16 residues long. This chain's CDR3 is CASSQAYYRVNTEAFF. The DNA of the CDR3 is TGTGCCAGCAGCCAAGCATATTACAGGGTGAACACTGAAGCTTTCTTT.

J is TRBJ2-7 and V is TRBV6-6; 12 bases match TRBD1. From germline, CDR1 is MNHNY and CDR2 SVGAGI (reference sequence). After removal of 2 bases from V and 6 bases from J, the junction contained 5 bases not matched to a gene. The CDR3 spans 15 residues. CDR3 amino acids: CASSYAGQGAFEQYF. CDR3 nucleotide sequence: TGTGCCAGCAGTTACGCGGGACAGGGGGCTTTCGAGCAGTACTTC.

The V call is TRBV6-5, the J call TRBJ1-1; no definite D call. Germline CDR1 is MNHEY and CDR2 is SVGAGI. Between the trimmed V and J ends, which lost 0 bases and 1 base, there was a span of 9 bases. There are 15 residues in the CDR3. CDR3 sequence reads: CASSYSAGGNTEAFF. In DNA form, the CDR3 reads TGTGCCAGCAGTTACTCAGCGGGCGGGAACACTGAAGCTTTCTTT.

The rearrangement links TRBV14 to TRBJ1-1; possible D gene TRBD1, 6 bases. The CDR3 consists of 13 residues. The V gene's germline CDR1 is SGHDN and CDR2 FVKESK. V was shortened by 4 bases and J by 12 bases, with 18 bases between the two germline ends. In DNA form, the CDR3 reads TGTGCCAGCAGCCCCCTCGGCCGGGACAAAACTTTCTTT. The encoded protein is CASSPLGRDKTFF.

The rearrangement joins TRBV2 to TRBJ2-1; TRBD2 might be the D (6 bases). The germline V gene has CDR1 SNHLY and CDR2 FYNNEI. Trimming took off 4 bases at V and 7 bases at J, with 20 bases between the two ends. The CDR3 sequence is 16 residues long. DNA of the CDR3: TGTGCCAGCAGTGGTTATTTCGGGAGCGGCCCTAATGAGCAGTTCTTC. This translates into CASSGYFGSGPNEQFF.

This chain links TRBV10-3 with TRBJ2-3; D gene uncertain. The V end was cut by 4 bases, the J end by 0 bases, with 5 bases between. This CDR3 has 13 residues. Germline V gene lookup returns CDR1 ENHRY and CDR2 SYGVKD. In DNA, the CDR3 is TGTGCCATCAGTGCTTCTAGCACAGATACGCAGTATTTT. It yields the protein CAISASSTDTQYF.

This clone has more than one count but fewer than ten. This CDR3 is also generated by other DNA sequences in the sample. This chain links TRBV6-5 with TRBJ2-7; 7 bases match TRBD1. The junction had 5 bases not matched to a gene; V was cut back by 6 bases and J by 0 bases. There are 14 residues in the CDR3. Germline CDR1 MNHEY, CDR2 SVGAGI. CDR3 region: CASSRTGSSYEQYF. The CDR3 DNA follows: TGTGCCAGCAGCCGGACAGGAAGCTCCTACGAGCAGTACTTC.

V is TRBV11-2 and J is TRBJ1-4, with 10 bases fitting TRBD1. The J segment lost 4 bases and the V segment lost 6 bases, leaving 8 bases of the junction unmatched. The CDR3 consists of 16 residues. CDR1 and CDR2 (germline): SGHAT, FQNNGV. The CDR3, as DNA: TGTGCCAGCAGACCCGGACAGGGGGGTAATAATGAAAAACTGTTTTTT. Encoded protein: CASRPGQGGNNEKLFF. The full variable domain, completed using reference TRBV11-2 and TRBJ1-4, is EAGVAQSPRYKIIEKRQSVAFWCNPISGHATLYWYQQILGQGPKLLIQFQNNGVVDDSQLPKDRFSAERLKGVDSTLKIQPAKLEDSAVYLCASRPGQGGNNEKLFFGSGTQLSVL.

V and J are TRBV10-3 and TRBJ1-5; TRBD1 agrees at 7 bases. Germline CDR1 and CDR2: ENHRY and SYGVKD. Losses at the gene ends were 10 bases for V and 0 bases for J; bases not matched to a gene: 6. This CDR3 is 14 amino acids long. The CDR3 protein is CATRDSYSNQPQHF. The CDR3 bases are TGTGCCACCCGGGACAGCTATAGCAATCAGCCCCAGCATTTT.

The chain uses TRBV11-2 and TRBJ2-7; 10 nucleotides match TRBD1. Germline lookup yields CDR1 SGHAT and CDR2 FQNNGV. V lost 6 bases, J lost 3 bases, and 5 bases stayed unmatched. The CDR3 totals 14 residues. The CDR3 DNA reads TGTGCCAGCAGTTTGGGACAGGGGTTCTACGAGCAGTACTTC. Amino acid sequence: CASSLGQGFYEQYF.

The chain joins TRBV5-1 to TRBJ1-1, with D possibly matching TRBD1 (5 bases). CDR1 and CDR2 from the germline V gene are SGHRS and YFSETQ. V was trimmed by 4 bases and J by 5 bases, leaving 18 bases between them. The CDR3 has 15 residues. CDR3 in DNA: TGCGCCAGCAGCCCTGGAGGCGCGGGGCAGACTGAAGCTTTCTTT. This sequence encodes CASSPGGAGQTEAFF.

The V gene is TRBV19, the J gene TRBJ1-5; a weak D match, TRBD1 (5 bases). CDR3 length equals 12 residues. The V end was cut by 6 bases, the J end by 7 bases, with 10 bases between. Looked up from germline, CDR1 is LNHDA and CDR2 is SQIVND (reference sequence). The CDR3 region is CASRAGLQPQHF. CDR3 bases: TGTGCCAGTAGGGCGGGACTCCAGCCCCAGCATTTT.

This chain links TRBV6-1 with TRBJ1-2; 8 bases map to TRBD1. The V and J ends lost 3 bases and 2 bases, in that order; junction bases with no gene match: 5. Germline CDR1 and CDR2: MNHNS and SASEGT. The CDR3 is 15 amino acids. CDR3: CASSDLRTGNYGYTF. DNA of the CDR3: TGTGCCAGCAGTGATCTTAGGACAGGGAACTATGGCTACACCTTC.